This entry is about one T cell receptor beta chain. The antigen is undetermined. These data originate in a study of cytomegalovirus exposure and HLA in healthy donors. General study results and limits: Productive status was seen about 87% or about 30% of the time for most TCR beta V segments in an earlier analysis.

The PCR had 60 Vbeta and 13 Jbeta primers. Using immunoSEQ multiplex PCR, the repertoire was profiled, and TCRdb retains in-frame clones only, with some absent. Its clone listing holds some 72,000 clones. The sequencing input was PBMCs. This receptor was obtained from a man in his forties in good health and CMV-seronegative.

CDR3 nucleotide sequence: TGTGCCTGGAGTTCGGGACAGGGAAGCACTGAAGCTTTCTTT. This translates into CAWSSGQGSTEAFF. This chain links TRBV30 with TRBJ1-1; TRBD1 matches at 9 bases. V lost 2 bases, J lost 4 bases, and 5 bases stayed unmatched. CDR3 size: 14 residues. The germline V gene encodes CDR1 GTSNPN and CDR2 SVGIG (reference sequence).